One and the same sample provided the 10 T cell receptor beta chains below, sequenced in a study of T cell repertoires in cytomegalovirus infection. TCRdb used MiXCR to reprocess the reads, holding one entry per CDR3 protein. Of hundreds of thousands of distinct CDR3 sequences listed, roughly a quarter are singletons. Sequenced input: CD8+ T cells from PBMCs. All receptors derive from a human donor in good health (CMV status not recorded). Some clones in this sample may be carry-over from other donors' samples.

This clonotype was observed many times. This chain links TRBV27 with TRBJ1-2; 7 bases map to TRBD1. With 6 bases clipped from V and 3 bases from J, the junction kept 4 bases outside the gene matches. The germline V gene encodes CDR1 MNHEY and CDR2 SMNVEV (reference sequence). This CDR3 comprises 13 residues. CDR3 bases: TGTGCCAGCAGCGCAGGGGGGTACTATGGCTACACCTTC. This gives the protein CASSAGGYYGYTF.

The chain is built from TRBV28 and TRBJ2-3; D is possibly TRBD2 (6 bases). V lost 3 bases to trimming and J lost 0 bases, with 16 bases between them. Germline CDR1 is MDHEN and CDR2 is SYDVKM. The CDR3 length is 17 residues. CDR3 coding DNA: TGTGCCAGCAGTTTCCTCTCTAGCGAGGGAAGCACAGATACGCAGTATTTT. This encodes CASSFLSSEGSTDTQYF.

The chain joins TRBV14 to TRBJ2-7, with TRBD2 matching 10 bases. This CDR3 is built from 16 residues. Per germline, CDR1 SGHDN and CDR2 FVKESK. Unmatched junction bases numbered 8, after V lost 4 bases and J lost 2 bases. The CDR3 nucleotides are TGTGCCAGCAGCCCTTGGACTAGCGGTCCTGCCTACGAGCAGTACTTC. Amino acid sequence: CASSPWTSGPAYEQYF. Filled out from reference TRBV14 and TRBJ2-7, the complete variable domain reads EAGVTQFPSHSVIEKGQTVTLRCDPISGHDNLYWYRRVMGKEIKFLLHFVKESKQDESGMPNNRFLAERTGGTYSTLKVQPAELEDSGVYFCASSPWTSGPAYEQYFGPGTRLTVT.

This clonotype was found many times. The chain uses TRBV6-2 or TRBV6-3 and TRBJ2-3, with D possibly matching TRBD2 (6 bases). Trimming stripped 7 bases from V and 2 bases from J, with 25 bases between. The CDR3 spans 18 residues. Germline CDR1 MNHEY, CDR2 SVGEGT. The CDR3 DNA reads TGTGCCAGCAACCCCCGGGTCGGGCGGGGACCACCCACAGATACGCAGTATTTT. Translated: CASNPRVGRGPPTDTQYF.

The CDR3 loop is CSADNRVEAFF. CDR3 nucleotide sequence: TGCAGTGCCGATAACAGGGTTGAAGCTTTCTTT. This chain uses TRBV20-1 with TRBJ1-1, with a weak D call TRBD1 (6 bases). Germline CDR1 is DFQATT and CDR2 is SNEGSKA (reference sequence). The CDR3 covers 11 residues. V shed 6 bases and J shed 7 bases, with 12 bases lying between them.

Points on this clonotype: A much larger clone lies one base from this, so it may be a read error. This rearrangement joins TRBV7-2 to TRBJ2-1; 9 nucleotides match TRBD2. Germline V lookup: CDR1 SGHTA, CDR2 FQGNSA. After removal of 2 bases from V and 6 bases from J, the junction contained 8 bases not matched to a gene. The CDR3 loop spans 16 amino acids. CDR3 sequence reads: CASSLKGLAMGNEQFF. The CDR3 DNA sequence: TGTGCCAGCAGCTTAAAGGGACTAGCAATGGGCAATGAGCAGTTCTTC.

The CDR3, as DNA: TGCAGCGGGTGGAGGGACCACACTGAAGCTTTCTTT. Protein: CSGWRDHTEAFF. The V call is TRBV29-1, the J call TRBJ1-1; D might be TRBD1 (5 bases). This CDR3 region has 12 residues. The germline V gene encodes CDR1 SQVTM and CDR2 ANQGSEA. The V and J ends lost 7 bases and 3 bases respectively, with 12 bases between them.

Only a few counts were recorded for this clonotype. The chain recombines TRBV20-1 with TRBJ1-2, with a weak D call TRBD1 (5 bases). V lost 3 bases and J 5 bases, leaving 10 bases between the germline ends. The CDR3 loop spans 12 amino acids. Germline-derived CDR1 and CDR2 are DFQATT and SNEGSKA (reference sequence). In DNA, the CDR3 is TGCAGTGCTAGTGGGGGAGGATATGGCTACACCTTC. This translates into CSASGGGYGYTF.

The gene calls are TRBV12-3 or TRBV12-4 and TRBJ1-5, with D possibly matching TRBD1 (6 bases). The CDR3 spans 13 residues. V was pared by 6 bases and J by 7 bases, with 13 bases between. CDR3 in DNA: TGTGCCAGCAGCACAGGGTCTAGGCAGCCCCAGCATTTT. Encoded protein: CASSTGSRQPQHF.

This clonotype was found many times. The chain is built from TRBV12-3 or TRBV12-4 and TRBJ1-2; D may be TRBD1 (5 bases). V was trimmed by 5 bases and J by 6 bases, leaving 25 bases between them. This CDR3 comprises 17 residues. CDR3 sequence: CASSLLISVGDSHGYTF. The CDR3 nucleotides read TGTGCCAGCAGTCTCCTTATCAGTGTGGGGGATTCTCATGGCTACACCTTC.